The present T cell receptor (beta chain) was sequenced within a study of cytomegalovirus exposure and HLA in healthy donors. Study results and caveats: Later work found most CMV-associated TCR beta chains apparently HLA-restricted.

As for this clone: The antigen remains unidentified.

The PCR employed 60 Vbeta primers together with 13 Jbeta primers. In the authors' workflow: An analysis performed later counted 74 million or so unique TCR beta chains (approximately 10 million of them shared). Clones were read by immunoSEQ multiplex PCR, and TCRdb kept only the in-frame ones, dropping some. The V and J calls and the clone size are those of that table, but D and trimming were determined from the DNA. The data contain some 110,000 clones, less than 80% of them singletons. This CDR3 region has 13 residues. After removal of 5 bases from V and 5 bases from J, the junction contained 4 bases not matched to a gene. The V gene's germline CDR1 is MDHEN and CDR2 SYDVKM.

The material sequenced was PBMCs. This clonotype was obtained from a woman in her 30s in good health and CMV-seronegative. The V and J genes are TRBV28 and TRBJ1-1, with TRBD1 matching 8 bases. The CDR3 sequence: CASSVTGETEAFF. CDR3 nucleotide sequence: TGTGCCAGCAGTGTGACAGGGGAGACTGAAGCTTTCTTT.